This T cell receptor (beta chain) was observed in a study of Ad26.COV2.S vaccination and SARS-CoV-2 variants. Across the whole study: Sample donor was a member of the COV1001 Ad26.COV2.S trial arm. Intramuscular Ad26.COV2.S doses were given once or twice, 56 days apart.

Germline V gene lookup returns CDR1 MGHRA and CDR2 YSYEKL. Trimming removed 4 bases at V and 5 bases at J, with 7 bases between. The CDR3 totals 12 residues. Specified treatment: over 15 received Ad26.COV2.S at low or high dose, single or two shots; about 5 received placebo; per-sample allocation not given. Sampling was performed 63 days after the first vaccine or placebo injection. This clone occurred a few times. This table comes from immunoSEQ multiplex PCR, and its TCRdb copy is limited to in-frame clones, with some not included. The sample records hundreds of thousands of clones, less than 90% being singletons.

This TCR was sampled from a person aged 18 to 59 who received the Ad26.COV2.S COVID-19 vaccine or a placebo. Here the sequenced sample was peripheral blood, taken in a trial of Ad26.COV2.S vaccine versus placebo. This chain links TRBV4-1 with TRBJ2-3; D is ambiguous. The CDR3 nucleotides read TGCGCCAGCAGCCTCCGTGGAGATACGCAGTATTTT. Translation gives CASSLRGDTQYF.